The T cell receptor (beta chain) under discussion was sequenced for a study of regulatory T cells in long-lasting Graves disease. Study results and limitations: Persistent cases favored TRBV28, TRBJ1-2 and TRBJ2-5. TCR diversity was lower in persistent Graves' patients (versus newly diagnosed ones).

As concerns this clonotype: Its specificity is not known.

Germline CDR1 MGHRA, CDR2 YSYEKL. The CDR3 has 19 residues. V was clipped by 0 bases and J by 1 base; unmatched bases: 9. Noted time point: persistent/refractory GD, antithyroid drugs over 5 years with positive TRAb. Extracted RNA from PBMCs served as the source of the TCR library. Library construction for TCR beta used iRepertoire HTBI primers and Arm-PCR of CDR3 regions. TCRdb re-called the multiplex PCR reads through MiXCR, storing one row per CDR3 protein. The table records a few hundred thousand distinct CDR3 sequences, 23% of them present only once. The sequencing here drew on peripheral blood mononuclear cells (PBMCs), taken when the disease was refractory, from a patient treated with antithyroid drugs. The chain recombines TRBV4-1 with TRBJ2-6; 7 bases map to TRBD1. The origin of this receptor is a female donor with Graves disease. The CDR3 DNA is TGCGCCAGCAGCCAAGATCGGAGACAGGGTATTTCTGGGGCCAACGTCCTGACTTTC. Translating gives CASSQDRRQGISGANVLTF.